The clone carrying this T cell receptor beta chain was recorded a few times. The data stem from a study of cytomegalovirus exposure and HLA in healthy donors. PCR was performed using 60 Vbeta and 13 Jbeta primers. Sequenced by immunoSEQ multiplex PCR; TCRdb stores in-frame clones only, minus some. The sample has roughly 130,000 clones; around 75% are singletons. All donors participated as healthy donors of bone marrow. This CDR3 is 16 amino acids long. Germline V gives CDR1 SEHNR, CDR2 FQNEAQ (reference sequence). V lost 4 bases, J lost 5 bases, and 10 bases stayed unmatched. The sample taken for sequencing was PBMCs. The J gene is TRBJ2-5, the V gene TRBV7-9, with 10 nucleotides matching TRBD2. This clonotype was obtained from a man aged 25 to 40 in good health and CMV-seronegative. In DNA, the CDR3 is TGTGCCAGCAGCTCTCGGGCTAGCGGGGGTAGGGAGACCCAGTACTTC. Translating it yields CASSSRASGGRETQYF.